Listed here are 29 T cell receptor beta chains from one sample, sequenced in a study of shared clonotypes between healthy human individuals. Repertoires were generated with immunoSEQ multiplex PCR, while TCRdb's copy carries only in-frame clones and drops some. This table has some 790,000 clones, over 60% appearing once. Sequenced material: memory CD4+ T cells sorted from blood. The subset is: CD45RA-negative fraction. All receptors come from a woman in her thirties in good health.

This clone has only a few counts. The chain carries TRBV28 and TRBJ2-3, with 9 nucleotides matching TRBD1. The CDR3 spans 16 residues. The ends lost 5 bases at V and 6 bases at J; junction bases unmatched: 12. Germline CDR1 is MDHEN and CDR2 is SYDVKM. CDR3 amino acids: CASSLNPGTGMDTQYF. For the CDR3, the DNA is TGTGCCAGCAGTCTAAACCCCGGGACAGGGATGGATACGCAGTATTTT.

Points on this clone: Different DNA sequences within this sample yield the same CDR3. The rearrangement joins TRBV7-9 to TRBJ2-3; 8 bases agree with TRBD1. Trimming removed 4 bases from V and 0 bases from J; junction bases left unmatched: 3. CDR1 is SEHNR, CDR2 FQNEAQ, per germline (reference sequence). There are 15 residues in the CDR3. The CDR3 nucleotides read TGTGCCAGCAGCTCAGGACAGGGAAGCACAGATACGCAGTATTTT. Its protein product is CASSSGQGSTDTQYF.

The chain recombines TRBV5-1 with TRBJ2-2, with D tentatively TRBD1 or TRBD2 (6 bases each). Germline CDR1 is SGHRS and CDR2 is YFSETQ. This CDR3 has 17 amino acids. Trimming shortened V by 5 bases and J by 4 bases, and 21 bases separated the two germline ends. CDR3 sequence: CASSPAGQGRSTGELFF. The CDR3 bases are TGCGCCAGCAGTCCTGCGGGGCAGGGGAGGTCCACCGGGGAGCTGTTTTTT. Full variable domain (outside the CDR3, taken from reference TRBV5-1 and TRBJ2-2): KAGVTQTPRYLIKTRGQQVTLSCSPISGHRSVSWYQQTPGQGLQFLFEYFSETQRNKGNFPGRFSGRQFSNSRSEMNVSTLELGDSALYLCASSPAGQGRSTGELFFGEGSRLTVL.

The chain links TRBV7-9 to TRBJ2-7, with D hard to call. The CDR3 is 14 residues long. Germline V lookup: CDR1 SEHNR, CDR2 FQNEAQ (reference sequence). The ends were cut back, 2 bases at V and 1 base at J, with 9 bases in the middle. The CDR3 DNA reads as TGTGCCAGCAGCTTATCGGGTGGTTCCTACGAGCAGTACTTC. It is translated as CASSLSGGSYEQYF. Combining the CDR3 with reference TRBV7-9 and TRBJ2-7 gives the whole variable domain DTGVSQNPRHKITKRGQNVTFRCDPISEHNRLYWYRQTLGQGPEFLTYFQNEAQLEKSRLLSDRFSAERPKGSFSTLEIQRTEQGDSAMYLCASSLSGGSYEQYFGPGTRLTVT.

This clone was counted a few times. The chain has TRBV7-7 and TRBJ2-7; 9 bases are a match to TRBD1. Germline assignment: CDR1 SSHAT and CDR2 FNYEAQ (reference sequence). The CDR3 loop spans 15 amino acids. V lost 3 bases to trimming and J lost 2 bases; unmatched junction nucleotides: 5. The CDR3 bases are TGTGCCAGCAGCTTTGGGACAGGGAACACCTACGAGCAGTACTTC. Protein product: CASSFGTGNTYEQYF.

This chain joins TRBV10-3 and TRBJ1-2, with TRBD1 matching 12 bases. CDR1 ENHRY and CDR2 SYGVKD come from the germline V gene. V shed 4 bases, J shed 8 bases, and the junction held 8 bases outside the gene matches. The CDR3 is made up of 15 amino acids. CDR3 coding DNA: TGTGCCATCAGTGGTCGGGACAGGGGGCCTTTAGGCTACACCTTC. This translates into CAISGRDRGPLGYTF.

The chain is built from TRBV28 and TRBJ1-5; D remains ambiguous. Trimming cost V 6 bases and J 5 bases, with 5 bases left between them. The CDR3 consists of 11 residues. Germline CDR1 MDHEN, CDR2 SYDVKM. CDR3 in DNA: TGTGCCAGCAGAGGAGATCAGCCCCAGCATTTT. Translating it yields CASRGDQPQHF.

This chain uses TRBV11-2 with TRBJ1-5, with 8 nucleotides matching TRBD1. J was trimmed by 5 bases and V by 5 bases; bases with no gene match: 8. The CDR3 runs to 15 residues. The V gene's germline CDR1 is SGHAT and CDR2 FQNNGV. The chain's CDR3 is CASSNRTGGYQPQHF. Here the CDR3 DNA reads TGTGCCAGCAGCAATCGAACAGGGGGTTATCAGCCCCAGCATTTT.

This clone came up a few times. This chain uses TRBV5-1 with TRBJ2-3, with TRBD2 matching over 10 bases. Germline CDR1 is SGHRS and CDR2 is YFSETQ. The CDR3 length is 16 residues. Trimming at V came to 4 bases and at J to 1 base, leaving 6 bases not matched to a gene. The CDR3, as DNA: TGCGCCAGCAGCCCACTAGCGGGATCGCGCACAGATACGCAGTATTTT. Translation: CASSPLAGSRTDTQYF. Full variable domain (outside the CDR3, taken from reference TRBV5-1 and TRBJ2-3): KAGVTQTPRYLIKTRGQQVTLSCSPISGHRSVSWYQQTPGQGLQFLFEYFSETQRNKGNFPGRFSGRQFSNSRSEMNVSTLELGDSALYLCASSPLAGSRTDTQYFGPGTRLTVL.

The chain employs TRBV5-5 and TRBJ1-2; tentatively, D is TRBD1 (5 bases). Germline CDR1 and CDR2: SGHKS and YYEKEE (reference sequence). V shed 0 bases and J shed 8 bases, with 11 bases lying between them. CDR3 length: 13 amino acids. The CDR3 DNA sequence: TGTGCCAGCAGCTTGGTGCAGGGCGGAGGCTACACCTTC. It translates to CASSLVQGGGYTF.

This clone occurred a few times. This chain uses TRBV2 with TRBJ1-5, with D unclear. V was clipped by 6 bases and J by 0 bases, with 15 bases between them. Germline CDR1 SNHLY, CDR2 FYNNEI. This CDR3 comprises 16 residues. The CDR3 loop is CASSGSSLHSNQPQHF. CDR3 bases: TGTGCCAGCAGCGGTTCATCCTTGCATAGCAATCAGCCCCAGCATTTT.

This chain uses TRBV6-6 with TRBJ1-1, with D unclear. V lost 0 bases and J 1 base, leaving 12 bases between the germline ends. The CDR3 spans 16 residues. Germline loops: CDR1 MNHNY, CDR2 SVGAGI (reference sequence). The CDR3 sequence is CASSYSGQVWNTEAFF. As DNA, the CDR3 is TGTGCCAGCAGTTACTCCGGGCAGGTCTGGAACACTGAAGCTTTCTTT.

J is TRBJ1-3 and V is TRBV28; tentatively, D is TRBD1 (6 bases). The CDR3 spans 15 residues. Trimming left V 3 bases short and J 5 bases short, with 14 bases between. Germline CDR1 and CDR2: MDHEN and SYDVKM. The CDR3: CASSFSGARRNTIYF. Written as DNA, the CDR3 is TGTGCCAGCAGTTTTTCGGGGGCCCGGAGAAACACCATATATTTT.

This clone was seen only once. The chain links TRBV7-2 to TRBJ2-7; 7 positions match TRBD2. The CDR3 has 14 residues. CDR1 is SGHTA and CDR2 is FQGNSA in the germline V gene. J gave up 4 bases and V 1 base, and 4 bases lay outside the gene matches. DNA for the CDR3: TGTGCCAGCAGCTTAGTAGCGGGTCAGTACGAGCAGTACTTC. Translation: CASSLVAGQYEQYF.

The chain uses TRBV4-2 and TRBJ1-1, with D possibly being TRBD1 (6 bases). Trimming shortened V by 0 bases and J by 7 bases, and 18 bases separated the two germline ends. CDR3 size: 16 residues. Germline lookup yields CDR1 LGHNA and CDR2 YNFKEQ. The CDR3 loop reads CASSQEGSGGWGEAFF. In DNA form, the CDR3 reads TGTGCCAGCAGCCAAGAAGGTTCGGGGGGCTGGGGTGAAGCTTTCTTT.

This clone was recorded a few times. The chain links TRBV5-4 to TRBJ2-1, with 10 bases that match TRBD2. Germline V gives CDR1 SGHNT, CDR2 YYREEE (reference sequence). Trimming removed 2 bases from V and 4 bases from J; junction bases left unmatched: 6. This CDR3 has 16 residues. The CDR3: CASSLPTAGGYNEQFF. In DNA form, the CDR3 reads TGTGCCAGCAGCTTACCCACAGCGGGAGGGTACAATGAGCAGTTCTTC.

Many counts were recorded for this clone. The J gene is TRBJ2-6, the V gene TRBV2; 8 bases are shared with TRBD1. From germline, CDR1 is SNHLY and CDR2 FYNNEI. The CDR3 loop spans 18 amino acids. The junction had 5 bases not matched to a gene; V was cut back by 1 base and J by 0 bases. CDR3 sequence (DNA): TGTGCCAGCAGTGAAGAGGGACAGGCTTACTCTGGGGCCAACGTCCTGACTTTC. This codes for CASSEEGQAYSGANVLTF.

V is TRBV29-1 and J is TRBJ2-5; 7 positions agree with TRBD1. This CDR3 spans 14 amino acids. The germline V gene has CDR1 SQVTM and CDR2 ANQGSEA. Germline trimming cut 6 bases from V and 1 base from J; bases unmatched to any gene: 8. The CDR3 DNA reads as TGCAGCGTCCCCGAGACAGGGCTCCAAGAGACCCAGTACTTC. Amino acid sequence: CSVPETGLQETQYF.

This clone was counted a few times. The rearrangement joins TRBV27 to TRBJ2-2; D gene unclear. The CDR3 covers 12 residues. V lost 1 base and J 7 bases, leaving 4 bases between the germline ends. The germline V gene has CDR1 MNHEY and CDR2 SMNVEV (reference sequence). The CDR3 region has the DNA TGTGCCAGCAGTTTATTGGACGGGGAGCTGTTTTTT. Translation gives CASSLLDGELFF.

V and J are TRBV11-2 and TRBJ1-3, with TRBD1 as a possible D gene (5 bases). CDR1 is SGHAT and CDR2 is FQNNGV in the germline V gene. The V and J ends lost 3 bases and 2 bases respectively, with 11 bases between them. The CDR3 runs 15 residues. The CDR3 region is CASSLLGATGNTIYF. CDR3 bases: TGTGCCAGCAGCTTGCTCGGGGCCACTGGAAACACCATATATTTT.

This clone was counted only a few times. This sequence joins TRBV2 and TRBJ1-1; D is perhaps TRBD1 (6 bases). The CDR3 has 13 residues. Per the germline V gene, CDR1 is SNHLY and CDR2 is FYNNEI. Between the trimmed V and J ends, which lost 7 bases and 4 bases, there was a span of 13 bases. CDR3 loop: CASTGDSGTEAFF. CDR3 DNA sequence: TGTGCCAGCACAGGGGACTCGGGCACTGAAGCTTTCTTT.

V usage is TRBV2 and J usage is TRBJ2-6; TRBD2 agrees at 8 bases. This CDR3 comprises 17 residues. The V gene's germline CDR1 is SNHLY and CDR2 FYNNEI. With V trimmed by 4 bases and J by 3 bases, 8 bases remained unmatched. The CDR3: CASSVPGLVDGANVLTF. As DNA, the CDR3 is TGTGCCAGCAGTGTCCCGGGACTAGTTGATGGGGCCAACGTCCTGACTTTC.

CDR3 loop: CAWSLKGRGYYEQYF. The CDR3 coding sequence is TGTGCCTGGAGCCTTAAAGGGAGGGGGTACTACGAGCAGTACTTC. The rearrangement joins TRBV30 to TRBJ2-7, with a weak D call TRBD2 (7 bases). The ends were cut back, 3 bases at V and 3 bases at J, with 18 bases in the middle. Germline V CDR1 and CDR2: GTSNPN, SVGIG (reference sequence). This CDR3 comprises 15 residues.

The gene calls are TRBV10-3 and TRBJ2-7, with 12 positions matching TRBD2. This CDR3 region has 15 residues. The germline V gene encodes CDR1 ENHRY and CDR2 SYGVKD. V shed 5 bases, J shed 7 bases, and the junction held 9 bases outside the gene matches. Here the CDR3 DNA reads TGTGCCATCAGTTCCAGACTAGCGGGAGAGTGGGAGCAGTACTTC. Encoded protein: CAISSRLAGEWEQYF.

The rearrangement uses TRBV5-4 and TRBJ2-5, with D unresolved. Germline V gene lookup returns CDR1 SGHNT and CDR2 YYREEE (reference sequence). The V and J ends lost 3 bases and 2 bases respectively, with 14 bases between them. The CDR3 contains 15 residues. The CDR3 here is CASSSRGGLQETQYF. Written as DNA, the CDR3 is TGTGCCAGCAGCTCCCGAGGCGGATTACAAGAGACCCAGTACTTC.

This chain joins TRBV11-1 and TRBJ1-1, with D maybe TRBD1 (6 bases). This CDR3 contains 14 residues. Germline lookup yields CDR1 SGHAT and CDR2 FQDESV (reference sequence). The V gene lost 7 bases and the J gene lost 1 base, with 13 bases spanning the gap. CDR3 protein: CASNRRGANTEAFF. The CDR3 DNA sequence: TGTGCCAGCAACCGCCGGGGGGCGAACACTGAAGCTTTCTTT.

This clone has at least ten counts. Distinct nucleotide sequences in the sample also encode this CDR3. For the CDR3, the DNA is TGTGCCAGCTCACCACCTAGCACAGATACGCAGTATTTT. Translated: CASSPPSTDTQYF. The chain couples TRBV18 to TRBJ2-3; D remains ambiguous. Trimming pared 0 bases from V and 0 bases from J, leaving 1 base between. Germline values: CDR1 KGHSH, CDR2 LQKENI. The CDR3 has 13 residues. The entire variable domain, with the rest obtained from reference TRBV18 and TRBJ2-3, is as follows: NAGVMQNPRHLVRRRGQEARLRCSPMKGHSHVYWYRQLPEEGLKFMVYLQKENIIDESGMPKERFSAEFPKEGPSILRIQQVVRGDSAAYFCASSPPSTDTQYFGPGTRLTVL.

This clone appeared a few times. DNA of the CDR3: TGTGCCAGCAGCTTGCCCGGGACATCGACCTACGAGCAGTACTTC. It specifies CASSLPGTSTYEQYF. The chain carries TRBV5-8 and TRBJ2-7; a weak D match, TRBD1 (6 bases). V was trimmed by 1 base and J by 2 bases, leaving 13 bases between them. The germline CDR1 and CDR2 sequences are SGHTS and YDEGEE. CDR3 size: 15 residues.

As for this clone: A much larger clone differs from this one at a single base, so this may be a read error. The identical CDR3 is also encoded by other nucleotide sequences in the sample. CDR3 nucleotide sequence: TGTGCCAGCAGCACCGGGGGGAACACTGAAGCTTTCTTT. Protein product: CASSTGGNTEAFF. The V and J genes are TRBV5-5 and TRBJ1-1; D may be TRBD1 (5 bases). This CDR3 region has 13 residues. Germline CDR1 and CDR2: SGHKS and YYEKEE (reference sequence). Trimming stripped 4 bases from V and 1 base from J, with 8 bases between. The full variable domain, completed using reference TRBV5-5 and TRBJ1-1, is DAGVTQSPTHLIKTRGQQVTLRCSPISGHKSVSWYQQVLGQGPQFIFQYYEKEERGRGNFPDRFSARQFPNYSSELNVNALLLGDSALYLCASSTGGNTEAFFGQGTRLTVV.